The 17 T cell receptor beta chains presented below share a single source sample, sequenced in a study of blood T cell repertoires in COVID-19 (dated by TCRdb to 2018 to 2020). Receptor libraries were prepared by the immunoSEQ multiplex PCR assay. This is the immuneACCESS table as TCRdb keeps it, with only in-frame sequences that have V and J called. A part of the clones is gone; compared with another copy, unresolved V genes explain less than half, and the rest is unexplained. The sample yields approximately 300,000 clones; around 87% were counted once. About 5.7% of the sample is taken by the ten largest. Sample: PBMCs or T cells enriched from blood (not recorded which). The receptors come from a woman under 40 who had recovered from COVID-19.

The V gene is TRBV25-1, the J gene TRBJ2-5; 7 nucleotides match TRBD2. Germline CDR1 reads MGHDK; CDR2 reads SYGVNS. This CDR3 region has 14 residues. The junction had 1 base not matched to a gene; V was cut back by 3 bases and J by 0 bases. CDR3 protein: CASSEGGNQETQYF. For the CDR3, the DNA is TGTGCCAGCAGTGAGGGGGGGAACCAAGAGACCCAGTACTTC. Complete variable domain (other parts from reference TRBV25-1 and TRBJ2-5): EADIYQTPRYLVIGTGKKITLECSQTMGHDKMYWYQQDPGMELHLIHYSYGVNSTEKGDLSSESTVSRIRTEHFPLTLESARPSHTSQYLCASSEGGNQETQYFGPGTRLLVL.

Only one count was recorded for this clone. The CDR3 end shows no conserved phenylalanine or tryptophan, and so a read error is likely. The limits of the CDR3 on the DNA are not certain, so only TCRdb's listed CDR3 is given. The chain recombines TRBV11-3 with TRBJ2-7; TRBD1 is taken as the D call from the table, unchecked against the DNA. In germline, CDR1 is SGHNT, CDR2 YENEEA. The CDR3 contains 11 residues when both ends are counted. CDR3 residues: CASSSGTGYRM.

This sequence joins TRBV19 and TRBJ2-3; D may match TRBD1 or TRBD2 (6 bases each). The CDR3 spans 16 residues. From germline, CDR1 is LNHDA and CDR2 SQIVND (reference sequence). The V end was cut by 5 bases, the J end by 0 bases, with 15 bases between. The CDR3 nucleotides read TGTGCCAGTAGTGTAGGAGGGGGACCTAGCACAGATACGCAGTATTTT. The encoded protein is CASSVGGGPSTDTQYF. Together with reference TRBV19 and TRBJ2-3, the CDR3 gives the full variable domain: DGGITQSPKYLFRKEGQNVTLSCEQNLNHDAMYWYRQDPGQGLRLIYYSQIVNDFQKGDIAEGYSVSREKKESFPLTVTSAQKNPTAFYLCASSVGGGPSTDTQYFGPGTRLTVL.

V is TRBV4-1 and J is TRBJ2-7; 8 positions agree with TRBD2. In germline, CDR1 is MGHRA, CDR2 YSYEKL. The CDR3 runs to 14 residues. The V segment lost 0 bases and the J segment 3 bases; nucleotides outside the gene matches: 1. Written as DNA, the CDR3 is TGCGCCAGCAGCCAAGATAGCGGGGTCTACGAGCAGTACTTC. This encodes CASSQDSGVYEQYF.

V and J are TRBV20-1 and TRBJ2-7, with TRBD1 as a possible D gene (6 bases). Trimming left V 3 bases short and J 0 bases short, with 9 bases between. Germline V gene sequence: CDR1 DFQATT, CDR2 SNEGSKA (reference sequence). This CDR3 comprises 13 residues. The CDR3 DNA reads TGCAGTGCTAGTCGCAGGGGCTCCTACGAGCAGTACTTC. Encoded protein: CSASRRGSYEQYF.

This clone was seen only once. The gene calls are TRBV30 and TRBJ1-2; TRBD1 aligns across 7 bases. This CDR3 region has 12 residues. Trimming at V came to 6 bases and at J to 2 bases, leaving 3 bases not matched to a gene. The germline V gene has CDR1 GTSNPN and CDR2 SVGIG (reference sequence). CDR3 nucleotides: TGTGCCTGCTCGACAGGGAACTATGGCTACACCTTC. It is translated as CACSTGNYGYTF.

V is TRBV5-1 and J is TRBJ2-5; 8 nucleotides match TRBD1. The germline gives CDR1 SGHRS, CDR2 YFSETQ. The CDR3 spans 14 residues. V shed 3 bases, J shed 5 bases, and the junction held 6 bases outside the gene matches. CDR3 sequence reads: CASSWTGLVETQYF. The CDR3 DNA is TGCGCCAGCAGCTGGACAGGGTTGGTCGAGACCCAGTACTTC. Together with reference TRBV5-1 and TRBJ2-5, the CDR3 gives the full variable domain: KAGVTQTPRYLIKTRGQQVTLSCSPISGHRSVSWYQQTPGQGLQFLFEYFSETQRNKGNFPGRFSGRQFSNSRSEMNVSTLELGDSALYLCASSWTGLVETQYFGPGTRLLVL.

This chain uses TRBV3-1 (or the pseudogene TRBV3-2) with TRBJ2-2; TRBD2 agrees at 7 bases. This CDR3 has 14 amino acids. The V and J ends lost 1 base and 6 bases, in that order; junction bases with no gene match: 2. Germline CDR1 and CDR2: LGHDT and YNNKEL (reference sequence). This CDR3 reads CASSQAGRAGELFF. The CDR3 nucleotides are TGTGCCAGCAGCCAAGCTGGGAGGGCCGGGGAGCTGTTTTTT.

The chain uses TRBV10-1 and TRBJ1-1; 9 positions match TRBD1. Germline assignment: CDR1 WNHNN and CDR2 SYGVQD (reference sequence). Unmatched junction bases numbered 4, after V lost 4 bases and J lost 1 base. The CDR3 length is 15 residues. CDR3 nucleotide sequence: TGCGCCAGCAGTGCGCGGGACAGGGCGAACACTGAAGCTTTCTTT. Its protein product is CASSARDRANTEAFF.

The chain has TRBV24-1 and TRBJ2-1; 12 bases line up with TRBD2. Germline loops: CDR1 KGHDR, CDR2 SFDVKD. The ends lost 4 bases at V and 7 bases at J; junction bases unmatched: 7. This CDR3 contains 16 residues. The CDR3 sequence: CATSDSRLAGVNEQFF. CDR3 nucleotides: TGTGCCACCAGTGACTCCCGACTAGCGGGGGTGAATGAGCAGTTCTTC.

The CDR3 bases are TGTGCCAGCAGCCAACCAGGGGTACGCGGCTACACCTTC. Translating gives CASSQPGVRGYTF. The chain employs TRBV28 and TRBJ1-2; the D gene is possibly TRBD1 (6 bases). The germline V gene has CDR1 MDHEN and CDR2 SYDVKM. The CDR3 is 13 amino acids. Between the trimmed V and J ends, which lost 6 bases and 8 bases, there was a span of 16 bases.

This clone was observed a few times. The chain is built from TRBV19 and TRBJ2-5; 12 nucleotides match TRBD2. V lost 6 bases, J lost 6 bases, and 8 bases stayed unmatched. This CDR3 is 15 amino acids long. The germline V gene encodes CDR1 LNHDA and CDR2 SQIVND (reference sequence). The CDR3 is CASSLTSGGLKTQYF. As DNA, the CDR3 is TGTGCCAGTAGCCTTACTAGCGGGGGGTTAAAGACCCAGTACTTC.

The V gene is TRBV5-4, the J gene TRBJ1-3, with TRBD1 matching 9 bases. This CDR3 has 15 amino acids. CDR1 and CDR2 from the germline V gene are SGHNT and YYREEE (reference sequence). V lost 4 bases and J lost 4; bases outside the gene matches: 6. CDR3: CASSQSGTGGNTIYF. The CDR3 nucleotides are TGTGCCAGCAGCCAATCCGGGACAGGGGGAAACACCATATATTTT.

The chain carries TRBV6-4 and TRBJ1-2, with D perhaps matching TRBD1 (5 bases). The germline CDR1 and CDR2 sequences are MRHNA and SNTAGT. V gave up 6 bases and J gave up 5 bases, with 16 bases separating them. This CDR3 has 14 residues. In nucleotides, the CDR3 is TGTGCCAGCAGGCGGGACGGAGTGGGGTATGGCTACACCTTC. Translated: CASRRDGVGYGYTF.

J is TRBJ2-3 and V is TRBV3-1 (or the pseudogene TRBV3-2); a possible D gene is TRBD1 (5 bases). CDR3 length: 14 amino acids. CDR1 is LGHDT, CDR2 YNNKEL, per germline (reference sequence). Trimming left V 3 bases short and J 6 bases short, with 13 bases between. CDR3 coding DNA: TGTGCCAGCAGCCAGGCTCAGGGATCCGATACGCAGTATTTT. Its translation: CASSQAQGSDTQYF.

The chain combines TRBV5-6 with TRBJ1-3; D remains unclear. V shed 1 base and J shed 0 bases, with 5 bases lying between them. The CDR3 length is 14 residues. Germline assignment: CDR1 SGHDT and CDR2 YYEEEE. The CDR3 region has the DNA TGTGCCAGCAGCTTGCAAAACTCTGGAAACACCATATATTTT. It specifies CASSLQNSGNTIYF.

The V gene is TRBV7-2, the J gene TRBJ1-2; 7 bases match TRBD1. Trimming at V came to 5 bases and at J to 8 bases, leaving 11 bases not matched to a gene. Germline V gives CDR1 SGHTA, CDR2 FQGNSA. CDR3 length: 14 amino acids. The CDR3 spells CASSPRYRGGGYTF. The CDR3 DNA sequence: TGTGCCAGCAGCCCGCGGTACAGGGGAGGCGGCTACACCTTC.